These 26 T cell receptor beta chains came from one sample sequenced in a study of OX40 agonist ivuxolimab in advanced cancers. Data came from immunoSEQ multiplex PCR; TCRdb stores just in-frame clones and leaves some out. The table records 60,000 to 100,000 clones, 85% to 95% of them present only once. The sample was CD4+ or CD8+ T cells sorted from blood, taken in a trial of the OX40 agonist ivuxolimab. The receptor source for this set is an adult with an advanced solid tumor such as melanoma, head and neck, liver or kidney cancer.

The chain couples TRBV7-6 to TRBJ2-7; a possible D gene is TRBD1 (5 bases). The ends were cut back, 1 base at V and 2 bases at J, with 12 bases in the middle. This CDR3 comprises 15 residues. Germline CDR1 SGHVS, CDR2 FNYEAQ. The CDR3 bases are TGTGCCAGCAGCTTAGAGGCAGGGAAAGCCTACGAGCAGTACTTC. Translated: CASSLEAGKAYEQYF.

This sequence joins TRBV5-6 and TRBJ2-2, with D possibly matching TRBD2 (5 bases). Germline V lookup: CDR1 SGHDT, CDR2 YYEEEE. There are 13 residues in the CDR3. The V end was cut by 4 bases, the J end by 6 bases, with 10 bases between. For the CDR3, the DNA is TGTGCCAGCAGCCCCGGAGGACCCGGGGAGCTGTTTTTT. This encodes CASSPGGPGELFF.

The rearrangement links TRBV7-6 to TRBJ1-1; D possibly corresponds to TRBD1 (6 bases). Trimming took off 1 base at V and 4 bases at J, with 13 bases between the two ends. The CDR3 is made up of 15 amino acids. Per the germline V gene, CDR1 is SGHVS and CDR2 is FNYEAQ. CDR3 DNA: TGTGCCAGCAGCTTAGGACTCGAGGGGGGCACTGAAGCTTTCTTT. As protein: CASSLGLEGGTEAFF.

V and J are TRBV4-3 and TRBJ2-2; D not certain. The CDR3 is made up of 17 amino acids. The germline gives CDR1 LGHNA, CDR2 YSLEER. V lost 2 bases and J lost 1, with 14 bases in between. The CDR3 loop reads CASSQSRLALNTGELFF. The CDR3 DNA reads TGCGCCAGCAGCCAATCCCGCTTGGCCTTGAACACCGGGGAGCTGTTTTTT.

The chain joins TRBV4-1 to TRBJ1-6; 11 bases are shared with TRBD1. The V and J ends lost 3 bases and 9 bases, in that order; junction bases with no gene match: 4. Germline V gives CDR1 MGHRA, CDR2 YSYEKL. The CDR3 has 15 amino acids. CDR3 in amino acids: CASSQIGQGASPLHF. DNA for the CDR3: TGCGCCAGCAGCCAGATCGGACAGGGGGCTTCACCCCTCCACTTT.

The genes are TRBV7-3 and TRBJ1-6; unclear D gene. Germline-derived CDR1 and CDR2 are SGHTA and FQGTGA. The V and J ends lost 4 bases and 6 bases respectively, with 13 bases between them. CDR3 size: 15 residues. This CDR3 reads CASSSGGFGNSPLHF. The CDR3 nucleotides read TGTGCCAGCAGCTCAGGCGGGTTTGGTAATTCACCCCTCCACTTT. The full variable domain, in which reference TRBV7-3 and TRBJ1-6 provide the parts outside the CDR3, is GAGVSQTPSNKVTEKGKYVELRCDPISGHTALYWYRQSLGQGPEFLIYFQGTGAADDSGLPNDRFFAVRPEGSVSTLKIQRTERGDSAVYLCASSSGGFGNSPLHFGNGTRLTVT.

V is TRBV7-9 and J is TRBJ1-1, with a possible D match to TRBD1 (5 bases). V shed 5 bases and J shed 7 bases, with 11 bases lying between them. This CDR3 is built from 12 residues. The V gene's germline CDR1 is SEHNR and CDR2 FQNEAQ (reference sequence). The CDR3 protein is CASSPWGSEAFF. For the CDR3, the DNA is TGTGCCAGCAGCCCGTGGGGCAGTGAAGCTTTCTTT.

This clone was observed a few times. The V and J genes are TRBV29-1 and TRBJ1-1; D is unresolved. The CDR3 spans 12 residues. Deletions cut 6 bases from V and 4 bases from J, with 12 bases between. Germline assignment: CDR1 SQVTM and CDR2 ANQGSEA. CDR3 coding DNA: TGCAGCGTGTCTGCGGGAATCACTGAAGCTTTCTTT. Protein sequence: CSVSAGITEAFF.

The chain uses TRBV7-9 and TRBJ2-3; 7 positions agree with TRBD2. Trimming took 4 bases from V and 2 from J; bases not matched to a gene: 6. The CDR3 extends over 15 amino acids. The germline gives CDR1 SEHNR, CDR2 FQNEAQ (reference sequence). The CDR3 loop is CASSWTRTNTDTQYF. The DNA for the CDR3 is TGTGCCAGCAGCTGGACTAGAACCAACACAGATACGCAGTATTTT. Supplemented by reference TRBV7-9 and TRBJ2-3, the full variable domain reads DTGVSQNPRHKITKRGQNVTFRCDPISEHNRLYWYRQTLGQGPEFLTYFQNEAQLEKSRLLSDRFSAERPKGSFSTLEIQRTEQGDSAMYLCASSWTRTNTDTQYFGPGTRLTVL.

The J gene is TRBJ2-7, the V gene TRBV4-1, with 7 bases lining up with TRBD2. The CDR3 totals 19 residues. J lost 4 bases, V lost 0 bases, and 18 bases had no gene match. The germline V gene encodes CDR1 MGHRA and CDR2 YSYEKL. Here the CDR3 DNA reads TGCGCCAGCAGCCAAGATGAGATCTCGGGAGGCTACCACCCTTACGAGCAGTACTTC. Its translation: CASSQDEISGGYHPYEQYF.

The gene calls are TRBV6-5 and TRBJ2-1, with 11 bases matching TRBD2. Germline values: CDR1 MNHEY, CDR2 SVGAGI. This CDR3 is built from 14 residues. Trimming at V came to 5 bases and at J to 7 bases, leaving 4 bases not matched to a gene. This CDR3 is CASSLAGGWNEQFF. The CDR3 coding sequence is TGTGCCAGCAGTCTAGCGGGGGGCTGGAATGAGCAGTTCTTC.

The gene calls are TRBV9 and TRBJ2-5; TRBD2 might be the D (5 bases). The CDR3 contains 15 residues. The V end was cut by 2 bases, the J end by 5 bases, with 16 bases between. From germline, CDR1 is SGDLS and CDR2 YYNGEE. In DNA form, the CDR3 reads TGTGCCAGCAGCGTCGTGGGTGCGCAGCGGGAGACCCAGTACTTC. This gives the protein CASSVVGAQRETQYF.

This chain connects TRBV7-9 to TRBJ1-3, with D perhaps matching TRBD1 (5 bases). V lost 5 bases and J 1 base, leaving 9 bases between the germline ends. CDR1 and CDR2 from the germline V gene are SEHNR and FQNEAQ (reference sequence). This CDR3 region has 14 residues. As DNA, the CDR3 is TGTGCCAGCAGCGAACAGGTTTCTGGAAACACCATATATTTT. As protein: CASSEQVSGNTIYF.

In its sample, this clone was seen many times. This chain links TRBV6-1 with TRBJ2-6; D is undetermined. Germline lookup yields CDR1 MNHNS and CDR2 SASEGT. CDR3 length: 14 residues. The V end lost 3 bases, the J end lost 1 base, and 4 bases lay between the germline ends. CDR3 sequence: CASSDLSGANVLTF. DNA for the CDR3: TGTGCCAGCAGTGACCTATCTGGGGCCAACGTCCTGACTTTC.

V is TRBV9 and J is TRBJ2-7; D is undetermined. Trimming stripped 0 bases from V and 6 bases from J, with 10 bases between. The CDR3 consists of 13 residues. CDR1 is SGDLS, CDR2 YYNGEE, per germline. The CDR3 sequence is CASSVAAGPEQYF. The CDR3, as DNA: TGTGCCAGCAGCGTAGCTGCCGGGCCCGAGCAGTACTTC.

The chain employs TRBV29-1 and TRBJ1-2; D may be TRBD1 (6 bases). Germline values: CDR1 SQVTM, CDR2 ANQGSEA. The CDR3 is made up of 14 amino acids. V was clipped by 3 bases and J by 3 bases, with 14 bases between them. CDR3 bases: TGCAGCGTTGACAACAGGGTCTTTGACTATGGCTACACCTTC. Amino acids: CSVDNRVFDYGYTF.

The V gene is TRBV7-9, the J gene TRBJ2-5; D remains ambiguous. Trimming removed 5 bases at V and 0 bases at J, with 7 bases between. The CDR3 contains 13 residues. The germline V gene has CDR1 SEHNR and CDR2 FQNEAQ (reference sequence). CDR3 region: CASSNDNQETQYF. CDR3 nucleotide sequence: TGTGCCAGCAGCAACGACAACCAAGAGACCCAGTACTTC.

V usage is TRBV5-1 and J usage is TRBJ2-5, with 11 bases that match TRBD2. Germline V gene lookup returns CDR1 SGHRS and CDR2 YFSETQ. J was trimmed by 0 bases and V by 0 bases; bases with no gene match: 4. CDR3 length equals 17 residues. DNA for the CDR3: TGCGCCAGCAGCTTGGAACTAGCGGGGGAGTACCAAGAGACCCAGTACTTC. Its translation: CASSLELAGEYQETQYF.

The V call is TRBV27, the J call TRBJ2-1, with TRBD2 identical over 10 bases. The J segment lost 0 bases and the V segment lost 2 bases, leaving 1 base of the junction unmatched. Per germline, CDR1 MNHEY and CDR2 SMNVEV (reference sequence). The CDR3 totals 16 residues. DNA of the CDR3: TGTGCCAGCAGTTTACTAGCGGGGGACTCCTACAATGAGCAGTTCTTC. Its protein is CASSLLAGDSYNEQFF.

The chain is built from TRBV15 and TRBJ2-7; 7 bases line up with TRBD2. J was trimmed by 2 bases and V by 6 bases; bases with no gene match: 4. The germline CDR1 and CDR2 sequences are LNHNV and YYDKDF (reference sequence). This CDR3 contains 13 residues. This CDR3 is CATRGGIAYEQYF. CDR3 in DNA: TGTGCCACCAGGGGGGGGATAGCCTACGAGCAGTACTTC. Together with reference TRBV15 and TRBJ2-7, the CDR3 gives the full variable domain: DAMVIQNPRYQVTQFGKPVTLSCSQTLNHNVMYWYQQKSSQAPKLLFHYYDKDFNNEADTPDNFQSRRPNTSFCFLDIRSPGLGDTAMYLCATRGGIAYEQYFGPGTRLTVT.

This clone showed up just once. The V gene is TRBV4-2, the J gene TRBJ2-1; D possibly corresponds to TRBD1 (5 bases). V dropped 3 bases and J dropped 0 bases, with 15 bases sitting between them. The V gene's germline CDR1 is LGHNA and CDR2 YNFKEQ. CDR3 length equals 17 residues. The CDR3 reads CASSQEAGFSSYNEQFF. The CDR3 DNA follows: TGTGCCAGCAGCCAGGAAGCAGGGTTTAGCTCCTACAATGAGCAGTTCTTC.

This clone was detected only once. The chain uses TRBV7-9 and TRBJ2-7, with D unresolved. Deletions cut 5 bases from V and 2 bases from J, with 10 bases between. CDR1 and CDR2 (germline): SEHNR, FQNEAQ (reference sequence). There are 13 residues in the CDR3. CDR3 DNA: TGTGCCAGCAGCCCGACCGGTACCTACGAGCAGTACTTC. Protein: CASSPTGTYEQYF. Combining the CDR3 with reference TRBV7-9 and TRBJ2-7 gives the whole variable domain DTGVSQNPRHKITKRGQNVTFRCDPISEHNRLYWYRQTLGQGPEFLTYFQNEAQLEKSRLLSDRFSAERPKGSFSTLEIQRTEQGDSAMYLCASSPTGTYEQYFGPGTRLTVT.

The chain has TRBV6-5 and TRBJ2-7; 12 nucleotides line up with TRBD2. The CDR3 runs 14 residues. Unmatched junction bases numbered 8, after V lost 7 bases and J lost 7 bases. Germline V gene data show CDR1 as MNHEY and CDR2 as SVGAGI. CDR3 coding DNA: TGTGCCAGCAACCCTAGCGGGGGGGCCGGTGAGCAGTACTTC. This translates into CASNPSGGAGEQYF.

The chain uses TRBV29-1 and TRBJ1-1, with D possibly TRBD1 on 5 matching bases. Per germline, CDR1 SQVTM and CDR2 ANQGSEA. Trimming cost V 8 bases and J 3 bases, with 16 bases left between them. There are 13 residues in the CDR3. The CDR3 sequence: CSSSGGGDTEAFF. The CDR3 nucleotides read TGCAGCTCCTCCGGGGGAGGGGACACTGAAGCTTTCTTT.

This clone was picked up one time. The chain links TRBV21-1 to TRBJ1-5; the D call in the table, TRBD1, was not verified against the DNA. TRBV21-1 represents a pseudogene. The length of the CDR3 is 17 residues. DNA for the CDR3: TGTGCCAGCAGCAAATCAAGCTTAGACACAAGCAATCAGCCCCAGCATTTT. Encoded protein: CASSKSSLDTSNQPQHF.

The chain has TRBV5-4 and TRBJ1-1, with 8 nucleotides matching TRBD1. The V gene's germline CDR1 is SGHNT and CDR2 YYREEE (reference sequence). CDR3 length equals 14 residues. V shed 3 bases and J 6 bases; nucleotides not matched to a gene: 7. CDR3 sequence (DNA): TGTGCCAGCAGCTGGGGACAGGCGGGGGCTGAAGCTTTCTTT. This codes for CASSWGQAGAEAFF.